This T cell receptor beta chain was identified during a study of T cells in Graves' hyperthyroidism and ophthalmopathy. Using RNA transcripts as the source, TCR beta CDR3 regions were amplified. With the HTBI primer set, the TCR CDR3 went through a first round of RT-PCR. Via MiXCR, TCRdb re-called the multiplex PCR reads, giving one row per CDR3 protein. The sample carries 550,000 to 850,000 distinct CDR3 sequences, around a sixth recorded once. Those with hyperthyroidism were 18 to 65 years old, newly diagnosed, and ill for under 2 months. Study outcomes and limitations: The model forecast ophthalmopathy, anticipating it by a median approximately 7 months before onset.

There are 15 residues in the CDR3. Germline V gives CDR1 LGHDT, CDR2 YNNKEL (reference sequence). This clonotype was detected many times. Antigen unknown. One end of the junction is discordant with germline, which a read error may explain. The sample taken for sequencing was blood. This TCR derives from a woman aged 45-65 years with Graves' hyperthyroidism that later progressed to Graves' ophthalmopathy. V is TRBV3-1 and J is TRBJ1-5; tentatively, D is TRBD1 (5 bases). The CDR3 DNA reads TGTGTCAGCAGCCCTCGTCCGGGGGGGAATCAGCCCCAGCATTTT. Its protein is CVSSPRPGGNQPQHF.